The rows below give T cell receptor beta chains drawn from one sample of a study of T cells in Graves' hyperthyroidism and ophthalmopathy. TCRdb analysed the multiplex PCR reads with MiXCR anew, one entry per CDR3 protein. The sample includes about 560,000 distinct CDR3 sequences, about 14% of them seen just once. Sequenced sample: blood. The receptor set was obtained from a woman between 40 and 50 years old with Graves' hyperthyroidism. Both conserved end residues are part of each CDR3. D genes are given only for firm matches. Size is stated for part of the rows, as once, few or many counts, or as a class when the clone is expanded.

abundance,j_gene,v_gene,d_gene,len,CDR3aa,CDR3nt
many,TRBJ1-1,TRBV29-1,NA,14,CSSDGQQTNTEAFF,TGCAGCTCTGATGGCCAGCAGACGAACACTGAAGCTTTCTTT
many,TRBJ1-2,TRBV12-3/TRBV12-4,NA,14,CASSLSDRNYGYTF,TGTGCCAGCAGTTTGTCTGACAGAAACTATGGCTACACCTTC
many,TRBJ1-5,TRBV6-1,TRBD1,15,CASSGSGQGNQPQHF,TGTGCCAGCAGTGGCTCAGGACAGGGTAATCAGCCCCAGCATTTT
NA,TRBJ2-2,TRBV28,NA,14,CASSRELNTGELFF,TGTGCCAGCAGCCGGGAATTGAACACCGGGGAGCTGTTTTTT
many,TRBJ2-1,TRBV7-2,NA,15,CASSLARPEYNEQFF,TGTGCCAGCAGTTTAGCGAGGCCGGAATACAATGAGCAGTTCTTC
many,TRBJ2-1,TRBV6-1,TRBD2,17,CASSELSTSGQNNEQFF,TGTGCCAGCAGTGAATTGTCGACTAGCGGGCAAAACAATGAGCAGTTCTTC
many,TRBJ2-3,TRBV5-1,NA,14,CASGGGISTDTQYF,TGCGCCAGCGGAGGGGGTATTAGCACAGATACGCAGTATTTT
NA,TRBJ1-4,TRBV27,NA,18,CASRTGRQTLARNEKLFF,TGTGCCAGCCGAACGGGAAGACAAACCCTCGCGAGGAATGAAAAACTGTTTTTT
many,TRBJ1-2,TRBV28,TRBD1,14,CASTRTGINYGYTF,TGTGCCAGCACCCGGACAGGGATAAACTATGGCTACACCTTC
many,TRBJ2-3,TRBV28,TRBD2,16,CASSPGGLAVTDTQYF,TGTGCCAGCAGTCCAGGGGGACTAGCGGTCACAGATACGCAGTATTTT
NA,TRBJ2-7,TRBV11-2,NA,15,CASSLDPGASYEQYF,TGTGCCAGCAGCTTAGATCCCGGCGCGTCCTACGAGCAGTACTTC
many,TRBJ1-1,TRBV2,NA,14,CASDPGTMNTEAFF,TGTGCCAGCGATCCGGGGACAATGAACACTGAAGCTTTCTTT
many,TRBJ1-1,TRBV12-3/TRBV12-4,NA,14,CASSFLGSNTEAFF,TGTGCCAGCAGTTTTTTGGGCTCGAACACTGAAGCTTTCTTT
NA,TRBJ2-3,TRBV5-1,NA,16,CASSLAGFPSTDTQYF,TGCGCCAGCAGCTTGGCAGGTTTCCCTAGCACAGATACGCAGTATTTT
once,TRBJ2-7,TRBV28,TRBD2,16,CASRGTSGSARYEQYF,TGTGCCAGCAGAGGGACTAGCGGGAGTGCAAGGTACGAGCAGTACTTC
NA,TRBJ1-4,TRBV15,NA,14,CATSRGGTNEKLFF,TGTGCCACCAGCAGGGGAGGAACTAATGAAAAACTGTTTTTT
few,TRBJ2-1,TRBV25-1,NA,13,CASGASSYNEQFF,TGTGCCAGCGGCGCCAGCTCCTACAATGAGCAGTTCTTC
few,TRBJ2-3,TRBV10-3,TRBD1,16,CAISLGTTGLTDTQYF,TGTGCCATCAGTCTGGGTACGACAGGGCTAACAGATACGCAGTATTTT
many,TRBJ2-2,TRBV5-1,TRBD1,15,CASSPTGAGTGELFF,TGCGCCAGCAGCCCGACAGGGGCGGGCACCGGGGAGCTGTTTTTT
NA,TRBJ1-4,TRBV27,TRBD1,13,CASRTGDSEKLFF,TGTGCCAGCAGGACAGGGGATAGTGAAAAACTGTTTTTT
NA,TRBJ2-1,TRBV5-6,TRBD2,15,CASSFWTSSNNEQFF,TGTGCCAGCAGCTTTTGGACTAGCTCGAACAATGAGCAGTTCTTC
many,TRBJ2-3,TRBV3-1,NA,15,CASSQSRANTDTQYF,TGTGCCAGCAGCCAATCACGGGCTAACACAGATACGCAGTATTTT
few,TRBJ2-7,TRBV5-1,NA,15,CASSPDSGFPYEQYF,TGCGCCAGCAGCCCGGACTCCGGCTTCCCCTACGAGCAGTACTTC
NA,TRBJ2-2,TRBV5-1,TRBD2,16,CASSLDAGEVTGELFF,TGCGCCAGCAGCTTGGACGCGGGAGAGGTGACCGGGGAGCTGTTTTTT
many,TRBJ1-1,TRBV6-1,NA,13,CASTLGGRAEAFF,TGTGCCAGCACCCTAGGGGGTCGGGCTGAAGCTTTCTTT
many,TRBJ2-1,TRBV12-3/TRBV12-4,NA,13,CASTPRGANEQFF,TGTGCCAGCACTCCCCGGGGAGCCAATGAGCAGTTCTTC
NA,TRBJ2-1,TRBV4-1,TRBD1,18,CASSQDGAGTGSYNEQFF,TGCGCCAGCAGCCAAGATGGGGCCGGGACAGGCTCCTACAATGAGCAGTTCTTC
many,TRBJ2-7,TRBV30,TRBD2,13,CAWMKAGSYEQYF,TGTGCCTGGATGAAAGCGGGGTCCTACGAGCAGTACTTC
NA,TRBJ1-5,TRBV12-3/TRBV12-4,NA,15,CASSLGQNSNQPQHF,TGTGCCAGCAGTTTAGGACAGAATAGCAATCAGCCCCAGCATTTT
many,TRBJ2-1,TRBV28,NA,14,CASATGGLNNEQFF,TGTGCCAGTGCAACTGGGGGACTTAACAATGAGCAGTTCTTC
many,TRBJ1-2,TRBV28,TRBD1,13,CASSLTTGGGYTF,TGTGCCAGCAGTTTAACGACAGGGGGAGGCTACACCTTC
NA,TRBJ1-4,TRBV11-2,TRBD1,15,CASSRTGTVGEKLFF,TGTGCCAGCAGCAGAACCGGGACAGTGGGGGAAAAACTGTTTTTT
NA,TRBJ2-2,TRBV12-3/TRBV12-4,TRBD2,14,CATSLSGMWGELFF,TGTGCCACTTCCCTTAGCGGGATGTGGGGGGAGCTGTTTTTT
many,TRBJ2-7,TRBV3-1,TRBD2,18,CASSQAATYGLAGDEQYF,TGTGCCAGCAGCCAAGCCGCCACTTATGGACTAGCGGGAGACGAGCAGTACTTC
few,TRBJ1-3,TRBV6-1,NA,15,CASSEHGSSGNTIYF,TGTGCCAGCAGTGAACACGGAAGCTCTGGAAACACCATATATTTT
many,TRBJ2-3,TRBV30,TRBD2,13,CACSGSRTDTQYF,TGTGCCTGTAGCGGGTCACGCACAGATACGCAGTATTTT
few,TRBJ2-2,TRBV19,NA,16,CASSIDLGSRAGELFF,TGTGCCAGTAGTATAGATCTCGGGAGCCGCGCCGGGGAGCTGTTTTTT
many,TRBJ2-5,TRBV5-1,NA,15,CASSGDVGVQETQYF,TGCGCCAGCAGCGGAGACGTGGGCGTCCAAGAGACCCAGTACTTC
many,TRBJ1-1,TRBV9,NA,15,CASSGPGLVNTEAFF,TGTGCCAGCAGCGGACCCGGACTGGTGAACACTGAAGCTTTCTTT
NA,TRBJ2-3,TRBV4-1,TRBD2,18,CASSPPGLAEEGADTQYF,TGCGCCAGCAGCCCCCCGGGACTAGCGGAGGAGGGGGCAGATACGCAGTATTTT
NA,TRBJ2-1,TRBV6-2/TRBV6-3,NA,17,CASRKVEAGLSYNEQFF,TGTGCCAGCCGGAAGGTTGAGGCAGGGCTATCCTACAATGAGCAGTTCTTC
few,TRBJ2-1,TRBV10-3,TRBD2,15,CAISDSGGTYNEQFF,TGTGCCATCAGTGACAGCGGGGGGACCTACAATGAGCAGTTCTTC
many,TRBJ1-1,TRBV3-1,NA,12,CASSQFDTEAFF,TGTGCCAGCAGCCAATTCGATACTGAAGCTTTCTTT
few,TRBJ1-5,TRBV24-1,TRBD1,14,CATSGGQGNQPQHF,TGTGCCACCAGTGGGGGACAGGGGAATCAGCCCCAGCATTTT
many,TRBJ2-5,TRBV14,NA,13,CASSQDGVETQYF,TGTGCCAGCAGCCAAGATGGGGTGGAGACCCAGTACTTC
many,TRBJ1-2,TRBV28,NA,13,CASSPIDTYGYTF,TGTGCCAGCAGTCCAATAGACACCTATGGCTACACCTTC
few,TRBJ1-5,TRBV5-1,NA,14,CASSLESGNQPQHF,TGCGCCAGCAGCTTGGAGTCCGGGAATCAGCCCCAGCATTTT
many,TRBJ2-5,TRBV2,TRBD2,15,CASSSGLAGEETQYF,TGTGCCAGCAGTTCTGGACTAGCGGGAGAAGAGACCCAGTACTTC
NA,TRBJ1-1,TRBV30,NA,14,CAWSVFRVNTEAFF,TGTGCCTGGAGTGTATTTAGGGTGAACACTGAAGCTTTCTTT
few,TRBJ2-3,TRBV20-1,NA,11,CSASRLHTQYF,TGCAGTGCAAGTAGACTGCATACGCAGTATTTT
many,TRBJ2-5,TRBV14,TRBD2,17,CASSRTGTSGRRETQYF,TGTGCCAGCAGCCGAACAGGGACTAGCGGGAGGAGAGAGACCCAGTACTTC
few,TRBJ1-2,TRBV18,TRBD1,15,CASSLGTADDYGYTF,TGTGCCAGCTCACTGGGGACAGCTGATGACTATGGCTACACCTTC
many,TRBJ2-7,TRBV7-2,NA,13,CASSLPGRYEQYF,TGTGCCAGCAGCTTGCCAGGGCGGTACGAGCAGTACTTC
NA,TRBJ2-5,TRBV28,NA,12,CASVALGRTQYF,TGTGCCAGTGTGGCCTTAGGGAGGACCCAGTACTTC
many,TRBJ2-5,TRBV20-1,NA,14,CSAPRGAARETQYF,TGCAGTGCTCCCCGAGGAGCGGCCCGAGAGACCCAGTACTTC
NA,TRBJ2-3,TRBV19,TRBD2,15,CASSRAGGNTDTQYF,TGTGCCAGTAGCCGAGCGGGAGGGAACACAGATACGCAGTATTTT
many,TRBJ2-3,TRBV12-3/TRBV12-4,TRBD2,19,CASSFLVSLAGGLSDTQYF,TGTGCCAGCAGTTTCCTTGTGAGTTTAGCGGGAGGTCTATCAGATACGCAGTATTTT
many,TRBJ2-7,TRBV5-1,NA,15,CASSLAGSQTLEQYF,TGCGCCAGCAGCTTGGCCGGGTCACAGACTCTTGAGCAGTACTTC
many,TRBJ2-1,TRBV5-5,NA,16,CASSLVKGLGGNEQFF,TGTGCCAGCAGCTTGGTGAAGGGGCTAGGGGGGAATGAGCAGTTCTTC